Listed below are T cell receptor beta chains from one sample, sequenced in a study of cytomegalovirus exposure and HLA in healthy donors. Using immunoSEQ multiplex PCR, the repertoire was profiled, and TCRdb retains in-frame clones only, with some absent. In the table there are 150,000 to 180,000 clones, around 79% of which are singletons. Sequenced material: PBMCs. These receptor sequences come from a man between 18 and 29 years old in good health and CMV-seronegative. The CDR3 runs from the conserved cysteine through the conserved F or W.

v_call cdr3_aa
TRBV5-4 CASSLGGNSGNTIYF
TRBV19 CATNVGSISLYGYTF
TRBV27 CASRTGAVNEQFF
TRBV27 CASSPATGLNEQFF
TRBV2 CASSRDRSAGELFF
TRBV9 CASSVRGKNTDTQYF
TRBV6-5 CASSYSFSTGELFF
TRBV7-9 CASSLSLNTGELFF
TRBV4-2 CASSQDPGQGSYEQYF
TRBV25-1 CASRGDSYYEQYF
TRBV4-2 CASSPGQLNQPQHF
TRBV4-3 CASSQDLSSNYGYTF